Following are 11 T cell receptor beta chains from one sample sequenced in a study of shared clonotypes between healthy human individuals. Profiling relied on immunoSEQ multiplex PCR, and the TCRdb table lists in-frame clones only, not all of them. This sample has more than 400,000 clones, with around 85% found just once. The sequenced sample consisted of PBMCs. These receptors all come from a woman in her thirties or forties in good health. Some clones in this sample may be carry-over from other donors' samples.

The J gene is TRBJ2-1, the V gene TRBV19; TRBD2 agrees at 9 bases. This CDR3 has 16 residues. The germline V gene encodes CDR1 LNHDA and CDR2 SQIVND (reference sequence). The trim removed 0 bases at V and 3 bases at J, leaving 3 bases unmatched. The CDR3 protein is CASSIEAGGGYNEQFF. In DNA form, the CDR3 reads TGTGCCAGTAGTATAGAAGCGGGAGGAGGCTACAATGAGCAGTTCTTC.

This clone was counted only a few times. The chain links TRBV7-2 to TRBJ2-7; 8 bases align to TRBD2. Germline CDR1 and CDR2: SGHTA and FQGNSA. CDR3 length equals 16 residues. Trimming cost V 1 base and J 3 bases; bases outside gene matches: 8. This CDR3 reads CASSLDGRGGDYEQYF. DNA of the CDR3: TGTGCCAGCAGCTTAGACGGGAGGGGAGGGGACTACGAGCAGTACTTC.

V usage is TRBV30 and J usage is TRBJ2-3; 10 bases agree with TRBD2. This CDR3 region has 15 residues. Unmatched junction bases numbered 4, after V lost 2 bases and J lost 2 bases. CDR1 and CDR2 (germline): GTSNPN, SVGIG (reference sequence). CDR3 in amino acids: CAWSPLAGVTDTQYF. CDR3 nucleotide sequence: TGTGCCTGGAGTCCGCTAGCGGGAGTCACAGATACGCAGTATTTT.

This clone was seen only once. This sequence joins TRBV30 and TRBJ2-2; D may be TRBD2 (5 bases). The germline V and J ends were trimmed by 4 bases and 6 bases, with 15 bases remaining between them. The CDR3 covers 14 residues. Germline V CDR1 and CDR2: GTSNPN, SVGIG (reference sequence). CDR3 amino acids: CAWTKLREAGELFF. CDR3 DNA sequence: TGTGCCTGGACTAAGTTGAGGGAAGCCGGGGAGCTGTTTTTT. The variable domain in full, completed from reference TRBV30 and TRBJ2-2, reads SQTIHQWPATLVQPVGSPLSLECTVEGTSNPNLYWYRQAAGRGLQLLFYSVGIGQISSEVPQNLSASRPQDRQFILSSKKLLLSDSGFYLCAWTKLREAGELFFGEGSRLTVL.

The V and J genes are TRBV29-1 and TRBJ1-2; D possibly corresponds to TRBD1 (6 bases). V dropped 3 bases and J dropped 5 bases, with 13 bases sitting between them. The germline gives CDR1 SQVTM, CDR2 ANQGSEA. This CDR3 has 13 residues. CDR3 residues: CSVDQRGAYGYTF. The CDR3 nucleotides read TGCAGCGTTGACCAGCGGGGGGCATATGGCTACACCTTC.

V is TRBV19 and J is TRBJ1-2; D is perhaps TRBD1 (6 bases). The V end lost 7 bases, the J end lost 0 bases, and 12 bases lay between the germline ends. The CDR3 length is 14 residues. Germline V lookup: CDR1 LNHDA, CDR2 SQIVND (reference sequence). CDR3 DNA: TGTGCCAGTAACTTCCAGGGGACTAACTATGGCTACACCTTC. Protein: CASNFQGTNYGYTF.

V usage is TRBV6-1 and J usage is TRBJ2-5; perhaps TRBD2 as D (6 bases). In germline, CDR1 is MNHNS, CDR2 SASEGT. The V end was cut by 2 bases, the J end by 2 bases, with 15 bases between. There are 16 residues in the CDR3. CDR3 in amino acids: CASSELGSGAQETQYF. CDR3 nucleotide sequence: TGTGCCAGCAGTGAACTTGGTAGCGGAGCACAAGAGACCCAGTACTTC.

This chain connects TRBV25-1 to TRBJ2-7, with 9 bases that match TRBD1. V dropped 6 bases and J dropped 7; count of bases not matched to a gene: 13. The CDR3 contains 15 residues. Looked up from germline, CDR1 is MGHDK and CDR2 is SYGVNS. CDR3 coding DNA: TGTGCCAGCAGCACCCGGGACAGGGAAGGGCGGGAGCAGTACTTC. Amino acids: CASSTRDREGREQYF.

The chain combines TRBV5-1 with TRBJ2-7, with 10 bases matching TRBD2. The CDR3 has 18 residues. Trimming took 0 bases from V and 0 from J; bases not matched to a gene: 9. CDR1 and CDR2 from the germline V gene are SGHRS and YFSETQ. The CDR3 sequence: CASSLEAGGPGLSYEQYF. Here the CDR3 DNA reads TGCGCCAGCAGCTTGGAAGCGGGAGGGCCCGGACTCTCCTACGAGCAGTACTTC. Variable domain in full (rest from reference TRBV5-1 and TRBJ2-7): KAGVTQTPRYLIKTRGQQVTLSCSPISGHRSVSWYQQTPGQGLQFLFEYFSETQRNKGNFPGRFSGRQFSNSRSEMNVSTLELGDSALYLCASSLEAGGPGLSYEQYFGPGTRLTVT.

This rearrangement joins TRBV28 to TRBJ1-1; D not resolved. This CDR3 comprises 12 residues. V was shortened by 5 bases and J by 7 bases, with 11 bases between the two germline ends. Germline CDR1 is MDHEN and CDR2 is SYDVKM. The CDR3 nucleotides are TGTGCCAGCAGTGAACCAGCCCATGAAGCTTTCTTT. It translates to CASSEPAHEAFF. The full variable domain, in which reference TRBV28 and TRBJ1-1 provide the parts outside the CDR3, is DVKVTQSSRYLVKRTGEKVFLECVQDMDHENMFWYRQDPGLGLRLIYFSYDVKMKEKGDIPEGYSVSREKKERFSLILESASTNQTSMYLCASSEPAHEAFFGQGTRLTVV.

This clone was detected ten times or more. CDR3 protein: CASSDRNADEQFF. The CDR3 nucleotides are TGTGCCAGCAGTGACAGGAATGCGGATGAGCAGTTCTTC. The chain is built from TRBV6-4 and TRBJ2-1; D remains unclear. Deletions cut 2 bases from V and 8 bases from J, with 10 bases between. CDR1 and CDR2 (germline): MRHNA, SNTAGT. CDR3 length equals 13 residues.